This T cell receptor (beta chain) is from a study of Ad26.COV2.S vaccination and SARS-CoV-2 variants. General observations from the study: Analyses that measured TCR breadth and depth may have underestimated total T cell responses.

Sequencing was performed with immunoSEQ multiplex PCR; in TCRdb, only in-frame clones are kept and a portion is missing. Of roughly 330,000 clones in the sample, roughly 90% were seen once. On this clone itself: Its target is not known.

Treatment of the sample: some 19 received Ad26.COV2.S at low or high dose, single or two shots; several received placebo; per-sample allocation not given. Specimens were obtained on day 63 following the first vaccine or placebo injection. Expression of Wuhan-strain SARS-CoV-2 spike came from the Ad26 vector that formed the vaccine. The V gene end was trimmed by 5 bases and the J gene end by 1 base; junction bases not matched to a gene: 6. The CDR3 runs 15 residues. From germline, CDR1 is MNHEY and CDR2 SVGEGT. The chain uses TRBV6-2 or TRBV6-3 and TRBJ2-5, with TRBD2 matching over 8 bases. The sample in question was peripheral blood, obtained in a trial of Ad26.COV2.S vaccine versus placebo. This receptor was identified in a person between 18 and 65 years old who received the Ad26.COV2.S COVID-19 vaccine or a placebo. CDR3 sequence: CASSLAGTLQETQYF. The CDR3 nucleotides are TGTGCCAGCAGTCTAGCGGGCACTCTCCAAGAGACCCAGTACTTC.